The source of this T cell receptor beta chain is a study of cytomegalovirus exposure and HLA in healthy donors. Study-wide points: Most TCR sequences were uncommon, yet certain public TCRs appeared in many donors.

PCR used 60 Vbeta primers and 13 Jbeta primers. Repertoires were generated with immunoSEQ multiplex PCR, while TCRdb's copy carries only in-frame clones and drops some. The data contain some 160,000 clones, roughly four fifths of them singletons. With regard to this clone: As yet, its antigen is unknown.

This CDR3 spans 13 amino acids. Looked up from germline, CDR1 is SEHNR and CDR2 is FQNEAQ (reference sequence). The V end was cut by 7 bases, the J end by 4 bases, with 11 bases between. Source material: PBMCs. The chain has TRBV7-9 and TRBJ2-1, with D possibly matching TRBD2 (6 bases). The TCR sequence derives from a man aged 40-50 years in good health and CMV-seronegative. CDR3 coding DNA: TGTGCCAGCACCTTTGGAGGGTACAATGAGCAGTTCTTC. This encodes CASTFGGYNEQFF.